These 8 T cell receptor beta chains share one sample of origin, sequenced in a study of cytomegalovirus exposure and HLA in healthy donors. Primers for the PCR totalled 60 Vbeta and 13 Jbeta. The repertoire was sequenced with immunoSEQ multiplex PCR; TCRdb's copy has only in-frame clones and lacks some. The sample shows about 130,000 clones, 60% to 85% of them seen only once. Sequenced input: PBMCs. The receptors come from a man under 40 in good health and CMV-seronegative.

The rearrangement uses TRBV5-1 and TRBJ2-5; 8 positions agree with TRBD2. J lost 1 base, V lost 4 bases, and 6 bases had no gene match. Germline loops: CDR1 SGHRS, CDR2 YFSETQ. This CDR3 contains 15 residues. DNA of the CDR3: TGCGCCAGCAGCCCGTTAGCGGGGATCCAAGAGACCCAGTACTTC. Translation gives CASSPLAGIQETQYF. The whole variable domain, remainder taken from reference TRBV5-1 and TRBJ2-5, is KAGVTQTPRYLIKTRGQQVTLSCSPISGHRSVSWYQQTPGQGLQFLFEYFSETQRNKGNFPGRFSGRQFSNSRSEMNVSTLELGDSALYLCASSPLAGIQETQYFGPGTRLLVL.

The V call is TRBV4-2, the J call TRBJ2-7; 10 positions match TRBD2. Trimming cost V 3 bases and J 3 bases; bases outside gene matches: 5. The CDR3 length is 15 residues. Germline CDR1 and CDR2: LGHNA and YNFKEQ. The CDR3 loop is CASSQSSGGGYEQYF. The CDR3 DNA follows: TGTGCCAGCAGCCAGTCTAGCGGGGGAGGCTACGAGCAGTACTTC.

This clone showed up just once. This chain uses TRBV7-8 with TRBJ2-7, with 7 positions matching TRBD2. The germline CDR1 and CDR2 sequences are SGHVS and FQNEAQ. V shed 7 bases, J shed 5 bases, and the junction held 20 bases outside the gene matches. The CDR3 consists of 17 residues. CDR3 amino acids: CASTPHTILRREDEQYF. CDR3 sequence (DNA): TGTGCCAGCACCCCACACACGATTCTCCGACGGGAGGACGAGCAGTACTTC.

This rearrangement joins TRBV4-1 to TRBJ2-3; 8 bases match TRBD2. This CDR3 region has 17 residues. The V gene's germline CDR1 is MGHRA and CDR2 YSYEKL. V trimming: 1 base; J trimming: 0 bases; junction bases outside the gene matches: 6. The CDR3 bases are TGCGCCAGCAGCCAAGGCCCGGAGCGGGGGAGCACAGATACGCAGTATTTT. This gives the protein CASSQGPERGSTDTQYF.

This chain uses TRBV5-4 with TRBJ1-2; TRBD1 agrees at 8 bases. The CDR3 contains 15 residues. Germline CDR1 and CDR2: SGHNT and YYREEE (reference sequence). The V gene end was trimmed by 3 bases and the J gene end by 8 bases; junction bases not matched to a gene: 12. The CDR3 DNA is TGTGCCAGCAGCTCGGACAGGGCCAACGCTGGGGGCTACACCTTC. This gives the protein CASSSDRANAGGYTF.

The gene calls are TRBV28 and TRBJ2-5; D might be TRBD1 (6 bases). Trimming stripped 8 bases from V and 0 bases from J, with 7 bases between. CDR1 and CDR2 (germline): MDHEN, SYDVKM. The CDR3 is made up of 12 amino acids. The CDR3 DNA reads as TGTGCCAGCGGGGGCAACCAAGAGACCCAGTACTTC. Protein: CASGGNQETQYF.

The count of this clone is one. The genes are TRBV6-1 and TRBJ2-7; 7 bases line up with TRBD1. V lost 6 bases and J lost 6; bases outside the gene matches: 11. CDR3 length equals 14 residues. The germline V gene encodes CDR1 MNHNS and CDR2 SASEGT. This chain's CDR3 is CASREHDRAGEQYF. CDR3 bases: TGTGCCAGCAGAGAGCACGACAGGGCTGGCGAGCAGTACTTC.

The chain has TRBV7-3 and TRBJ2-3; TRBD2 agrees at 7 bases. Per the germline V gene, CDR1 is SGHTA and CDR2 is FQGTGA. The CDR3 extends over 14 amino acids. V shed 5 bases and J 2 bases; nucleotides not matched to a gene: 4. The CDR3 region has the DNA TGTGCCAGCAGCGCTAGCGGCCACACAGATACGCAGTATTTT. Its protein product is CASSASGHTDTQYF.